This TCR beta chain was sequenced for a study of T cell changes during pregnancy in multiple sclerosis (dated by TCRdb to the late 2010s). About the full investigation: The study looked at changes in the T cell repertoire across pregnancy in women with multiple sclerosis.

The CDR3 covers 16 residues, taking in both the cysteine and the phenylalanine. The sequence is cut down to CDR3 DNA, 48 bases in frame from base 1. The germline V gene yields SNHLY for CDR1 and FYNNEI for CDR2. V loses 4 bases, J loses 2 bases, and the germline ends lie 16 bases apart. The library came from the immunoSEQ multiplex PCR assay. TCRdb carries this immuneACCESS record with in-frame sequences only. Its versions omit some clonotypes, under half of them owing to an unresolved V gene in the studies checked, with the rest unexplained. In all, the sample holds around 70,000 clones, and 90% to 95% of those were seen once. Of the sample, more than 1.4% falls within the top ten clones. Comments on this clone: Its antigen is still unknown. No base quality information exists; no much larger clone differs at one position.

The starting material was peripheral blood, obtained after pregnancy. The clonotype comes from a female donor with multiple sclerosis, enrolled in a pregnancy study. The chain joins TRBV2 to TRBJ2-3; no D gene is confidently identified. The nucleotide sequence reads as follows: TGTGCCAGCAGTGGTAGAGGCCCTTTCGCCACAGATACGCAGTATTTT. This is translated as CASSGRGPFATDTQYF.